The present TCR beta chain was sequenced within a study of cytomegalovirus exposure and HLA in healthy donors. Findings and caveats of the study: When analyzed later, a missense DCLRE1C variant was found to be linked to TCR beta V- and J-gene trimming. By HLA locus, TCR association rates varied in a later analysis, with DRB1 showing the most and HLA-C the fewest.

13 Jbeta primers and 60 Vbeta primers were used for the PCR. Per the original methods: An analysis that came later counted 80 million or so unique TCR beta chains, 10 million to 11 million shared. The data were produced by immunoSEQ multiplex PCR, yet TCRdb's version contains in-frame clones alone and is incomplete. That table furnishes V, J and clone size, whereas the DNA furnished D and trimming. This sample carries some 180,000 clones, roughly 77% of them seen once, and the ten largest clones take 1.5% to 2%. Trimming removed 1 base from V and 4 bases from J, with 14 bases in between. This CDR3 is built from 16 residues. CDR1 is LNHDA and CDR2 is SQIVND in the germline V gene (reference sequence). Turning to this clone: Its antigen is not identified.

The V call is TRBV19, the J call TRBJ1-5; D unclear. This receptor was obtained from a woman aged 25 to 39 in good health and CMV-seronegative. Sample: PBMCs. CDR3 sequence reads: CASSIVGTGANQPQHF. For the CDR3, the DNA is TGTGCCAGTAGTATAGTTGGCACCGGAGCAAATCAGCCCCAGCATTTT. Combining the CDR3 with reference TRBV19 and TRBJ1-5 gives the whole variable domain DGGITQSPKYLFRKEGQNVTLSCEQNLNHDAMYWYRQDPGQGLRLIYYSQIVNDFQKGDIAEGYSVSREKKESFPLTVTSAQKNPTAFYLCASSIVGTGANQPQHFGDGTRLSIL.